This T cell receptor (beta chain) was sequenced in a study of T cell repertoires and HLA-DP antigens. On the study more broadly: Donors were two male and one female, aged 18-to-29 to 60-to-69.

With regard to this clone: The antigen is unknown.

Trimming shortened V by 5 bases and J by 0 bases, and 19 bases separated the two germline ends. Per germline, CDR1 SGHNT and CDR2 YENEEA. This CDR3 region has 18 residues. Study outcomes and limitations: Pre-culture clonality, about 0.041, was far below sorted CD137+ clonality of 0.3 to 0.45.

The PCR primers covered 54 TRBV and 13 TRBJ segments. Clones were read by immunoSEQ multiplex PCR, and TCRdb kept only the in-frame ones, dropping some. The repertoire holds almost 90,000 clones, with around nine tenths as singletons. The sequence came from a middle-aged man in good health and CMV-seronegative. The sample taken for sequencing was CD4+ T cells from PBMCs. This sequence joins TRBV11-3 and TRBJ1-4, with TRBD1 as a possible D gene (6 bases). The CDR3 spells CASSTPPLTGPTNEKLFF. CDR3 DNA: TGTGCCAGCAGCACCCCCCCCCTTACAGGGCCAACTAATGAAAAACTGTTTTTT.